The rows below give T cell receptor beta chains drawn from one sample of a study of blood T cells in healthy people across ages. TCRdb re-called the 5' RACE reads through MiXCR, storing one row per CDR3 protein. The sample records about 1,400,000 distinct CDR3 sequences, roughly 60% being singletons. Sequencing input: blood. All receptors derive from a man between 18 and 35 years old in good health. The CDR3 runs from the conserved cysteine through the conserved F or W. Fields, in order: J gene, D gene, V gene, clone size, CDR3 DNA, CDR3 protein. D genes are given only for firm matches. Clone size is stated in some rows and not others, as once, few, many or a class when expanded.

TRBJ1-2,.,TRBV7-9,few,TGTGCCAGCAGCTTAAAAGGGGGCTACACCTTC,CASSLKGGYTF
TRBJ2-7,TRBD1,TRBV10-3,.,TGTGCCATCAGTGAGGCGACAGGGAATCTCTACGAGCAGTACTTC,CAISEATGNLYEQYF
TRBJ2-2,.,TRBV4-3,.,TGCGCCAGCAGCCAAGATTTTTCGACGTCCAACACCGGGGAGCTGTTTTTT,CASSQDFSTSNTGELFF
TRBJ2-5,TRBD1,TRBV29-1,.,TGCAGCGTTGAACAGGGCAGGGGGCGCTTCAATGAGCAGTACTTC,CSVEQGRGRFNEQYF
TRBJ1-2,TRBD1,TRBV20-1,.,TGCAGTGCTTGGACAGGAAGAAACTATGGCTACACCTTC,CSAWTGRNYGYTF
TRBJ2-3,.,TRBV6-4,.,TGTGCCAGCAGCCCCGGGGGGCCCTTGATCGCTATGCAGTATTTT,CASSPGGPLIAMQYF
TRBJ1-5,.,TRBV15,once,TGTGCCACCAGCAGAGAACAGGGAGATGGTCAGCCCCAGCATTTT,CATSREQGDGQPQHF
TRBJ2-5,.,TRBV3-1,.,TGTGCCAGCAGCCGCCAGCAGGGTACACAAGAGACCCAGTACTTC,CASSRQQGTQETQYF
TRBJ1-4,.,TRBV7-9,once,TGTGCCAGCAGCTTTGTAGCTAATGAAAAACTGTTTTTT,CASSFVANEKLFF
TRBJ2-5,.,TRBV5-1,.,TGCGCCAGCAGCCAAAACGACAGACAAGAGACCCAGTACTTC,CASSQNDRQETQYF
TRBJ2-5,TRBD2,TRBV10-2,.,TGCGCCAGCAGTGAGACAAGCGGGATCTATGAGCAGTACTTC,CASSETSGIYEQYF
TRBJ2-5,.,TRBV7-2,.,TGTGCCAGCAGCTTAAAAGGGAGGCAAGAGACCCAGTACTTC,CASSLKGRQETQYF
TRBJ2-7,TRBD2,TRBV11-1,once,TGTGCCAGCAAGCTAGCGGGAGGTATATCGTTCGAGCAGTACTTC,CASKLAGGISFEQYF
TRBJ2-7,TRBD2,TRBV11-2,.,TGTGCCAGCGGCCGGGGGGAGCTCTACGAGCAGTACTTC,CASGRGELYEQYF
TRBJ2-1,TRBD2,TRBV7-6,.,TGTGCCAGCAGCTCCGGGGGGGGAGCGGGAGAGAGCCTTTACAATGAGCAGTTCTTC,CASSSGGGAGESLYNEQFF
TRBJ2-7,.,TRBV6-1,.,TGTGCCAGCAGTGAAGTTCGTCCTGAGCGCCAATCCTACGAGCAGTACTTC,CASSEVRPERQSYEQYF
TRBJ2-1,.,TRBV20-1,.,TGCAGTGCTGTGAGCACCGACAGTGGCCACAATGAGCAGTTCTTC,CSAVSTDSGHNEQFF
TRBJ2-5,TRBD1,TRBV12-3/TRBV12-4,many,TGTGCCAGCAGTCAGACAGGGGAGACCCAGTACTTC,CASSQTGETQYF
TRBJ1-2,TRBD1,TRBV29-1,few,TGCAGCGTTGCTCCCGGGACAGAGTTATATGGCTACACCTTC,CSVAPGTELYGYTF
TRBJ1-5,TRBD1,TRBV4-1,.,TGCGCCAGCAGCCCCCAATCGGACAGGAACAATCGGCCCCAGCATTTT,CASSPQSDRNNRPQHF
TRBJ2-7,TRBD2,TRBV20-1,.,TGCAGTGCCCTTGAGGGACTAGCCTACAATGAGCAGTACTTC,CSALEGLAYNEQYF
TRBJ2-7,.,TRBV7-9,.,TGTGCATCGTCGGGGGCGGGGGAGCAGTACTTC,CASSGAGEQYF
TRBJ2-5,.,TRBV12-3/TRBV12-4,few,TGTGCCAGCGGCCGGGGGAGAGAGACCCAGTACTTC,CASGRGRETQYF
TRBJ1-1,TRBD1,TRBV28,few,TGTGCCAGCAGCTACCGGACAGGGAGGAACACTGAAGCTTTCTTT,CASSYRTGRNTEAFF
TRBJ2-7,.,TRBV5-1,many,TGCGCCAGCAGCTTGGCCGCATCAGGCTCCTACGAGCAGTACTTC,CASSLAASGSYEQYF
TRBJ1-5,.,TRBV27,.,TGTGCCAGCAGTTTAGGCCAGACTCATCAGCCCCAGCATTTT,CASSLGQTHQPQHF
TRBJ1-2,.,TRBV4-3,.,TGCGCCAGCAGCCGTACCGGGGACACCTATGGCTACACCTTC,CASSRTGDTYGYTF
TRBJ2-7,TRBD2,TRBV29-1,.,TGCAGCGCCTCGACTAGCGGGGGCTACGAGCAGTACTTC,CSASTSGGYEQYF
TRBJ2-5,.,TRBV7-2,many,TGTGCCAGCAGCTTAGACAGGGTCCAAGAGACCCAGTACTTC,CASSLDRVQETQYF
TRBJ2-7,.,TRBV11-2,few,TGTGCCAGCAGCTTAGTGATGGGTAGGGGTTCCTACGAGCAGTACTTC,CASSLVMGRGSYEQYF
TRBJ2-5,.,TRBV20-1,.,TGCAGTACTAGAGAACAGGGAATTCGGCTGGAGACCCAGTACTTC,CSTREQGIRLETQYF
TRBJ2-1,TRBD2,TRBV25-1,.,TGTGCCAGCAGTGAATCTCGTGGGGCTAGCGGGGGATATTACAATGAGCAGTTCTTC,CASSESRGASGGYYNEQFF
TRBJ2-3,.,TRBV15,.,TGTGCCACCAGCAGAGCGGTTCGCACAGATACGCAGTATTTT,CATSRAVRTDTQYF
TRBJ1-4,.,TRBV5-1,few,TGCGCCAGCAGCCCAAACCAACACGAAAAACTGTTTTTT,CASSPNQHEKLFF
TRBJ2-7,.,TRBV12-3/TRBV12-4,.,TGTGCCAGCAGTGAGGACGGCGGAGCGTCCTACGAGCAGTACTTC,CASSEDGGASYEQYF
TRBJ2-2,.,TRBV9,.,TGTGCCAGCAGCGTGGGACAAGCGAACACCGGGGAGCTGTTTTTT,CASSVGQANTGELFF
TRBJ1-2,.,TRBV11-2,.,TGTGCCAGCAGCAGGGCCGGGGACGCTAACTATGGCTACACCTTC,CASSRAGDANYGYTF
TRBJ1-1,.,TRBV10-3,few,TGTGCCATCAGTGAGTCGGAGGTCACTGAAGCTTTCTTT,CAISESEVTEAFF
TRBJ1-2,.,TRBV6-2/TRBV6-3,.,TGTGCCAGCAGTCCGGACCTAGTGGATTTTTATAACTATGGCTACACCTTC,CASSPDLVDFYNYGYTF
TRBJ2-3,.,TRBV5-6,.,TGTGCCAGCAGCTATCTGGGCAGGGCCACAGATACGCAGTATTTT,CASSYLGRATDTQYF
TRBJ2-1,TRBD2,TRBV6-5,.,TGTGCCAGCAGTTGGGCCGGGACTAGTGGGGGGAGCTCCTACAATGAGCAGTTCTTC,CASSWAGTSGGSSYNEQFF
TRBJ2-7,.,TRBV27,.,TGTGCCAGCAGTAAAACAGGGTCTTGGAGCTCCTACGAGCAGTACTTC,CASSKTGSWSSYEQYF
TRBJ2-5,.,TRBV11-2,.,TGTGCCAGCAGCTTAGAGGTGTACCAAGAGACCCAGTACTTC,CASSLEVYQETQYF
TRBJ1-1,.,TRBV6-5,.,TGTGCCAGCAGTTTATGGGGAATGATGAACACTGAAGCTTTCTTT,CASSLWGMMNTEAFF
TRBJ2-3,.,TRBV7-6,.,TGTGCCAGCAGCTCCGACGTCTCGACCGGCACAGATACGCAGTATTTT,CASSSDVSTGTDTQYF
TRBJ2-2,.,TRBV2,few,TGTGCCAGCAGTGAAAATGGGGGGCGAGTTGCCGGGGAGCTGTTTTTT,CASSENGGRVAGELFF
TRBJ2-1,TRBD2,TRBV20-1,.,TGCAGTGCTGCTCCCGGGACTAGCGGGGGGGTGTCCTACAATGAGCAGTTCTTC,CSAAPGTSGGVSYNEQFF
TRBJ1-2,.,TRBV2,few,TGTGCCAAAGCGGGACAAAAGAATGGCTACACCTTC,CAKAGQKNGYTF
TRBJ1-2,.,TRBV12-3/TRBV12-4,.,TGTGCCAGCAGCCCAGCGACACCGACCTTCTATGGCTACACCTTC,CASSPATPTFYGYTF
TRBJ1-1,.,TRBV7-9,.,TGTGCCAGCAGCTTAGAGGGGGGTGTAGCTTTCTTT,CASSLEGGVAFF
TRBJ1-2,.,TRBV20-1,.,TGCAGTGCTAGAGATCCGAGGGATTCCTATGGCTACACCTTC,CSARDPRDSYGYTF
TRBJ2-5,.,TRBV10-3,few,TGTGCCATCAGTGAGTCCGGGGCGGTAGCCTCCGTGGAGACCCAGTACTTC,CAISESGAVASVETQYF
TRBJ2-2,TRBD2,TRBV6-5,.,TGTGCCAGCAGTTGGACTAGCGGGACCGGGGAGCTGTTTTTT,CASSWTSGTGELFF
TRBJ2-2,.,TRBV3-1,.,TGTGCCAGCAGCCAGCGGAGGAACACCGGGGAGCTGTTTTTT,CASSQRRNTGELFF
TRBJ2-5,.,TRBV29-1,.,TGCAGCGTTGAGGACCCCCAAGAGACCCAGTACTTC,CSVEDPQETQYF